This TCR beta chain was captured in a study of blood T cell repertoires in COVID-19. Turning to the study itself: The United States, Italy and Spain were the sources of the acute and convalescent COVID-19 samples. PBMCs, B-cell-depleted T cells, or T cells were the source of the cDNA or gDNA that made up the material.

The CDR3 covers 14 residues. V was pared by 2 bases and J by 7 bases, with 11 bases between. Germline loops: CDR1 MNHEY, CDR2 SVGEGT. Per the original data handling: Amplification of reference gene primers provided the estimated nucleated cell counts. Generated by immunoSEQ multiplex PCR, the TCRdb table keeps only in-frame clones and is missing some. V and J calls and clone size follow that table, whereas D and trimming were derived from the DNA. The sample has approximately 99,000 clones; about four fifths are singletons. Sequencing was performed on peripheral blood. The chain uses TRBV6-2 or TRBV6-3 and TRBJ2-2; possibly TRBD1 for D (5 bases). This clonotype originated in a woman between 65 and 79 years old with acute or convalescent COVID-19. As DNA, the CDR3 is TGTGCCAGCAGTTACCAGGCAGGGTACGGGGAGCTGTTTTTT. Translating gives CASSYQAGYGELFF.